This T cell receptor (beta chain) was identified during a study of shared clonotypes between healthy human individuals. Here immunoSEQ multiplex PCR was the method, and the copy in TCRdb shows in-frame clones only, minus some. The table has 980,000 or so clones, over 75% seen once. Per germline, CDR1 LGHNT and CDR2 FRNRAP. CDR3 length equals 16 residues. Trimming removed 2 bases from V and 0 bases from J; junction bases left unmatched: 7. The sequence came from a man between 18 and 29 years old in good health. Sequencing was performed on memory CD4+ T cells sorted from blood. Subset reported: CD45RA-negative fraction. The genes are TRBV12-5 and TRBJ2-7, with 7 nucleotides matching TRBD1. The CDR3 region is CASGLLQGPSSYEQYF. DNA for the CDR3: TGTGCTAGTGGTTTGCTACAGGGGCCGAGCTCCTACGAGCAGTACTTC.